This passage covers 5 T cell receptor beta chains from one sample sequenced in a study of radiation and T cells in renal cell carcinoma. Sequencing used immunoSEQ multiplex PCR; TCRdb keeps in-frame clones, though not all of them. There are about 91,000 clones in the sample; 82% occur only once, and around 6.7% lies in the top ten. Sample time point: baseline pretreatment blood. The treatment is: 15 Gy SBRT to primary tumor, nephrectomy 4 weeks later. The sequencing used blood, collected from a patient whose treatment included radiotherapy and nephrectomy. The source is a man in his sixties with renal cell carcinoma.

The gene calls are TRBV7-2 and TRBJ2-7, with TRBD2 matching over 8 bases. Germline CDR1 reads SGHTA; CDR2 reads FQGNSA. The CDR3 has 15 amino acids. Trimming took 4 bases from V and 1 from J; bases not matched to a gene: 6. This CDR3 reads CASSSTERGSYEQYF. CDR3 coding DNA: TGTGCCAGCAGCTCCACCGAGCGGGGGTCCTACGAGCAGTACTTC.

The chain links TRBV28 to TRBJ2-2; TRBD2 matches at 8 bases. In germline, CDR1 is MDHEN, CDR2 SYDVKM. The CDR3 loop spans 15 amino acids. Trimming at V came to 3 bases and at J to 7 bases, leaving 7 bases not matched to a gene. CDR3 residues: CASSLISGTGGELFF. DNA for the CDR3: TGTGCCAGCAGTTTGATTAGCGGGACTGGCGGGGAGCTGTTTTTT. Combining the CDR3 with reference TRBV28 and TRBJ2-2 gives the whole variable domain DVKVTQSSRYLVKRTGEKVFLECVQDMDHENMFWYRQDPGLGLRLIYFSYDVKMKEKGDIPEGYSVSREKKERFSLILESASTNQTSMYLCASSLISGTGGELFFGEGSRLTVL.

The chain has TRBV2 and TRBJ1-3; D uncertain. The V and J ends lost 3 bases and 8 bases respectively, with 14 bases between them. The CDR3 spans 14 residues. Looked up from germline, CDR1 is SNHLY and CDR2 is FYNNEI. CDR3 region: CASSEAPARDTIYF. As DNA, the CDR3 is TGTGCCAGCAGTGAGGCCCCGGCCCGGGACACCATATATTTT.

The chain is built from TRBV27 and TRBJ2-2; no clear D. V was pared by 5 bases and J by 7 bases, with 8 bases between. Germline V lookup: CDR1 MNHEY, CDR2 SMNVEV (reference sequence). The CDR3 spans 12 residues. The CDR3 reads CASSPLFGELFF. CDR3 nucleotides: TGTGCCAGCAGTCCCTTGTTCGGGGAGCTGTTTTTT.

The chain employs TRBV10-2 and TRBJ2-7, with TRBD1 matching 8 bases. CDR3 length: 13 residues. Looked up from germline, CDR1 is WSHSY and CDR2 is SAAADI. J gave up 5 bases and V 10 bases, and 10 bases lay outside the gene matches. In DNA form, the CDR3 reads TGCGCCAAGGCGGGCAGGGGGCTCCACGAGCAGTACTTC. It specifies CAKAGRGLHEQYF.